This passage covers 29 T cell receptor beta chains from one sample sequenced in a study of T cell responses to AZD1222 COVID-19 vaccine. Only in-frame clones appear in the TCRdb table, and some are missing; sequencing was by immunoSEQ multiplex PCR. This sample has about 99,000 clones, with 70% to 90% found just once. Material: peripheral blood, obtained on day 0 of AZD1222 vaccination. The receptors derive from an adult in good health.

V usage is TRBV7-2 and J usage is TRBJ1-1; perhaps TRBD1 as D (5 bases). The CDR3 extends over 14 amino acids. Trimming pared 5 bases from V and 6 bases from J, leaving 16 bases between. Germline V CDR1 and CDR2: SGHTA, FQGNSA. The CDR3 nucleotides are TGTGCCAGCAGCCCTCGGGGCCCCCCAGCTGAAGCTTTCTTT. It encodes CASSPRGPPAEAFF.

This clone was counted a single time. V and J are TRBV21-1 and TRBJ1-2; the D call TRBD1 from the table was never checked on the DNA. TRBV21-1 is shown as a pseudogene. CDR3 length: 14 residues. CDR3 residues: CASSSPQGNYGYTF. CDR3 DNA sequence: TGTGCCAGCAGTTCTCCCCAGGGAAACTATGGCTACACCTTC.

V usage is TRBV11-3 and J usage is TRBJ1-4, with D unresolved. Germline CDR1 and CDR2: SGHNT and YENEEA. Trimming took 1 base from V and 0 from J, leaving 6 bases between them. The CDR3 runs to 15 residues. CDR3 DNA: TGTGCCAGCAGCTTAGGAGGTGCAACTAATGAAAAACTGTTTTTT. It specifies CASSLGGATNEKLFF.

V is TRBV5-1 and J is TRBJ2-1, with D possibly being TRBD2 (5 bases). The CDR3 runs to 15 residues. With 1 base removed from V and 0 bases from J, the gap between germline ends came to 8 bases. Germline values: CDR1 SGHRS, CDR2 YFSETQ. DNA for the CDR3: TGCGCCAGCAGCTTGTCGGGAAGCTCCTACAATGAGCAGTTCTTC. Its protein product is CASSLSGSSYNEQFF.

The genes are TRBV3-1 (or the pseudogene TRBV3-2) and TRBJ1-1; a possible D gene is TRBD1 (6 bases). Trimming stripped 6 bases from V and 1 base from J, with 6 bases between. CDR1 and CDR2 (germline): LGHDT, YNNKEL (reference sequence). This CDR3 region has 12 residues. The CDR3 loop reads CASRQGNTEAFF. DNA for the CDR3: TGTGCCAGCAGACAGGGGAACACTGAAGCTTTCTTT.

This clone is a singleton in its sample. The gene calls are TRBV7-2 and TRBJ2-1; 9 bases fit TRBD2. The CDR3 covers 16 residues. Germline trimming cut 10 bases from V and 8 bases from J; bases unmatched to any gene: 18. Germline V gives CDR1 SGHTA, CDR2 FQGNSA. CDR3 amino acids: CATLGAGGVSTHEQFF. CDR3 DNA: TGTGCCACCCTCGGGGCGGGAGGGGTCTCGACCCATGAGCAGTTCTTC.

This clone was seen just once. The chain joins TRBV4-3 to TRBJ1-1; 7 bases line up with TRBD1. The J segment lost 4 bases and the V segment lost 0 bases, leaving 5 bases of the junction unmatched. Germline V gives CDR1 LGHNA, CDR2 YSLEER. There are 15 residues in the CDR3. The CDR3 DNA is TGCGCCAGCAGCCAAGAAGGGCAGGGGGGCACTGAAGCTTTCTTT. This gives the protein CASSQEGQGGTEAFF.

CDR3 loop: CATSRDSFSSQPQHF. CDR3 coding DNA: TGTGCCACCAGCAGAGACAGTTTCAGTAGTCAGCCCCAGCATTTT. The rearrangement joins TRBV15 to TRBJ1-5; D unresolved. The CDR3 totals 15 residues. Trimming cost V 0 bases and J 6 bases, with 12 bases left between them. The germline V gene encodes CDR1 LNHNV and CDR2 YYDKDF (reference sequence). Full variable domain (missing parts from reference TRBV15 and TRBJ1-5): DAMVIQNPRYQVTQFGKPVTLSCSQTLNHNVMYWYQQKSSQAPKLLFHYYDKDFNNEADTPDNFQSRRPNTSFCFLDIRSPGLGDTAMYLCATSRDSFSSQPQHFGDGTRLSIL.

The chain employs TRBV6-1 and TRBJ1-2; no firm D call. CDR3 length: 16 amino acids. CDR1 and CDR2 (germline): MNHNS, SASEGT. With 3 bases removed from V and 0 bases from J, the gap between germline ends came to 14 bases. This chain's CDR3 is CASSDTYTTPNYGYTF. CDR3 nucleotide sequence: TGTGCCAGCAGTGACACTTATACTACACCTAACTATGGCTACACCTTC.

About this clone: The germline gene is not matched at one end of the junction; a read error may be the cause. V usage is TRBV5-1 and J usage is TRBJ1-5; the D gene is possibly TRBD1 (6 bases). CDR1 is SGHRS and CDR2 is YFSETQ in the germline V gene. The CDR3 covers 17 residues. The CDR3 region is CASSPGGWTDSNQPQHF. As DNA, the CDR3 is TGTGCCAGCAGCCCTGGGGGGTGGACAGATAGCAATCAGCCCCAGCATTTT.

This clone has just one count. This chain connects TRBV6-5 to TRBJ2-5; TRBD2 matches at 9 bases. V shed 2 bases, J shed 4 bases, and the junction held 5 bases outside the gene matches. Germline CDR1 and CDR2: MNHEY and SVGAGI. CDR3 size: 15 residues. As DNA, the CDR3 is TGTGCCAGCAGTTACGGCGGGGGGGAGGTAGAGACCCAGTACTTC. Residues: CASSYGGGEVETQYF.

The chain uses TRBV5-6 and TRBJ1-1; 10 nucleotides match TRBD1. The CDR3 length is 15 residues. The V segment lost 4 bases and the J segment 11 bases; nucleotides outside the gene matches: 14. Germline V CDR1 and CDR2: SGHDT, YYEEEE. CDR3 sequence: CASSPLGTGVGVAFF. In nucleotides, the CDR3 is TGTGCCAGCAGCCCACTCGGGACAGGGGTTGGAGTGGCTTTCTTT.

This chain links TRBV27 with TRBJ1-2, with D tentatively TRBD1 (5 bases). Deletions cut 0 bases from V and 6 bases from J, with 23 bases between. CDR1 and CDR2 from the germline V gene are MNHEY and SMNVEV (reference sequence). The CDR3 is made up of 18 amino acids. The CDR3 reads CASSLSGSTSTVRDGYTF. CDR3 DNA: TGTGCCAGCAGTTTATCGGGGTCCACCTCGACAGTGAGGGATGGCTACACCTTC.

The rearrangement joins TRBV6-5 to TRBJ2-2; D is ambiguous. Trimming took 2 bases from V and 1 from J, leaving 5 bases between them. CDR1 is MNHEY, CDR2 SVGAGI, per germline. The CDR3 spans 14 residues. The CDR3 spells CASSYGKNTGELFF. The CDR3 coding sequence is TGTGCCAGCAGTTACGGCAAGAACACCGGGGAGCTGTTTTTT.

This chain joins TRBV7-2 and TRBJ1-2, with 7 bases lining up with TRBD1. The V and J ends lost 5 bases and 7 bases, in that order; junction bases with no gene match: 10. The CDR3 has 14 residues. CDR1 is SGHTA, CDR2 FQGNSA, per germline. CDR3 in amino acids: CASSPPDREAGYTF. The CDR3 DNA reads as TGTGCCAGCAGCCCGCCAGACAGGGAGGCTGGCTACACCTTC.

This clone was recorded only once. The same CDR3 arises from other DNA sequences in this sample as well. V usage is TRBV30 and J usage is TRBJ1-1; D remains unclear. The CDR3 spans 13 residues. The germline gives CDR1 GTSNPN, CDR2 SVGIG (reference sequence). V was clipped by 2 bases and J by 0 bases, with 7 bases between them. In DNA, the CDR3 is TGTGCCTGGAGTCCCGGGGTGAACACTGAAGCTTTCTTT. This translates into CAWSPGVNTEAFF.

The rearrangement links TRBV4-3 to TRBJ2-3; no reliable D call. Trimming cost V 0 bases and J 0 bases, with 10 bases left between them. The CDR3 has 16 amino acids. Per germline, CDR1 LGHNA and CDR2 YSLEER. CDR3 protein: CASSQEWVSSTDTQYF. In DNA form, the CDR3 reads TGCGCCAGCAGCCAAGAATGGGTATCTAGCACAGATACGCAGTATTTT.

The chain combines TRBV21-1 with TRBJ1-2; the table's D call, TRBD1, was not checked against the DNA. TRBV21-1 is noted as a pseudogene. This CDR3 spans 13 amino acids. CDR3 sequence (DNA): TGTGCCAGGACGGGACAGGTCTTTGGGGGCTACACCTTC. This translates into CARTGQVFGGYTF.

V usage is TRBV9 and J usage is TRBJ1-2, with TRBD1 matching over 9 bases. The CDR3 spans 14 residues. Germline V gene data show CDR1 as SGDLS and CDR2 as YYNGEE. V shed 4 bases and J 7 bases; nucleotides not matched to a gene: 8. CDR3 nucleotide sequence: TGTGCCAGCAGCTCAGGACAGGGGCCCTCTGGCTACACCTTC. Encoded protein: CASSSGQGPSGYTF.

The chain combines TRBV9 with TRBJ1-1, with 7 nucleotides matching TRBD1. After removal of 0 bases from V and 1 base from J, the junction contained 3 bases not matched to a gene. The CDR3 sequence is 15 residues long. Germline V gene data show CDR1 as SGDLS and CDR2 as YYNGEE. CDR3 sequence (DNA): TGTGCCAGCAGCGTAGTAAGGACAGGGAACACTGAAGCTTTCTTT. Its protein product is CASSVVRTGNTEAFF.

The chain has TRBV13 and TRBJ2-1, with D possibly being TRBD2 (7 bases). V lost 2 bases, J lost 0 bases, and 14 bases lay in between. The germline V gene encodes CDR1 PRHDT and CDR2 FYEKMQ (reference sequence). The CDR3 sequence is 17 residues long. CDR3 sequence: CASSLMFAGASYNEQFF. The CDR3 coding sequence is TGTGCCAGCAGCTTAATGTTCGCGGGGGCCTCCTACAATGAGCAGTTCTTC.

This chain's CDR3 is CASSLAGGREQYV. The CDR3 coding sequence is TGTGCCAGCAGCTTAGCGGGGGGCCGCGAGCAGTACGTC. V gene TRBV5-4 combines with J gene TRBJ2-7; 9 nucleotides align to TRBD2. Germline V gives CDR1 SGHNT, CDR2 YYREEE (reference sequence). J gave up 6 bases and V 2 bases, and 3 bases lay outside the gene matches. The CDR3 runs 13 residues.

The V and J genes are TRBV30 and TRBJ2-1; 9 nucleotides match TRBD1. The CDR3 spans 11 residues. Germline V gives CDR1 GTSNPN, CDR2 SVGIG (reference sequence). V was clipped by 0 bases and J by 15 bases; unmatched bases: 3. CDR3 nucleotide sequence: TGTGCCTGGAGTGTTCGGGGACAGGGGTTCTTC. Translated: CAWSVRGQGFF.

V and J are TRBV18 and TRBJ1-5; D is unclear. Between the trimmed V and J ends, which lost 6 bases and 6 bases, there was a span of 15 bases. Germline CDR1 KGHSH, CDR2 LQKENI. The CDR3 is 14 amino acids. Here the CDR3 DNA reads TGTGCCAGCTCCCTAAACAGAGTAGCTCAGCCCCAGCATTTT. Its protein is CASSLNRVAQPQHF.

The chain links TRBV12-5 to TRBJ1-1; D unclear. The V end was cut by 6 bases, the J end by 0 bases, with 8 bases between. The CDR3 extends over 13 amino acids. Germline assignment: CDR1 LGHNT and CDR2 FRNRAP. Here the CDR3 reads CASGVTVNTEAFF. The CDR3 DNA is TGTGCTAGTGGGGTAACAGTGAACACTGAAGCTTTCTTT.

The gene calls are TRBV19 and TRBJ2-3; D is uncertain. Trimming removed 3 bases from V and 2 bases from J, with 15 bases in between. Germline loops: CDR1 LNHDA, CDR2 SQIVND (reference sequence). This CDR3 contains 16 residues. CDR3 nucleotide sequence: TGTGCCAGTAGTATCCGGACCGCACGGCACACAGATACGCAGTATTTT. This gives the protein CASSIRTARHTDTQYF.

This clone has a count of ten or more. V is TRBV6-5 and J is TRBJ2-2, with D unclear. Germline CDR1 is MNHEY and CDR2 is SVGAGI. The CDR3 consists of 12 residues. Trimming left V 5 bases short and J 3 bases short, with 4 bases between. CDR3 in DNA: TGTGCCAGCAGTCTGGACACCGGGGAGCTGTTTTTT. Its translation: CASSLDTGELFF.

The gene calls are TRBV7-2 and TRBJ2-3; D possibly matches TRBD1 or TRBD2 (5 bases each). The CDR3 is 14 amino acids. V was pared by 3 bases and J by 8 bases, with 15 bases between. Germline loops: CDR1 SGHTA, CDR2 FQGNSA. The CDR3 loop is CASSFREYGGTQYF. For the CDR3, the DNA is TGTGCCAGCAGCTTTCGAGAGTATGGGGGTACGCAGTATTTT. Together with reference TRBV7-2 and TRBJ2-3, the CDR3 gives the full variable domain: GAGVSQSPSNKVTEKGKDVELRCDPISGHTALYWYRQSLGQGLEFLIYFQGNSAPDKSGLPSDRFSAERTGGSVSTLTIQRTQQEDSAVYLCASSFREYGGTQYFGPGTRLTVL.

This clone was found once. CDR3 amino acids: CASSFAVGLTGEQFF. The CDR3 bases are TGTGCCAGCAGCTTTGCCGTGGGACTGACTGGGGAGCAGTTCTTC. V usage is TRBV7-3 and J usage is TRBJ2-1; weak D call: TRBD2 (6 bases). The CDR3 consists of 15 residues. Per the germline V gene, CDR1 is SGHTA and CDR2 is FQGTGA. Deletions cut 3 bases from V and 10 bases from J, with 19 bases between.